The source of this T cell receptor (beta chain) is a study of blood T cell repertoires in COVID-19. Background on the study: Spain, Italy and the United States supplied samples that represented acute and convalescent COVID-19. Nucleic acid was either cDNA or gDNA, and it came from T cells, B-cell-depleted T cells, or PBMCs.

This CDR3 has 14 residues. J was trimmed by 4 bases and V by 4 bases; bases with no gene match: 5. Germline CDR1 reads SGHNT; CDR2 reads YYREEE (reference sequence). Original methodology: Quantification of nucleated cells was approximated via reference gene primer amplification. The table came from immunoSEQ multiplex PCR; TCRdb's copy has only in-frame clones and leaves some out. V and J calls and clone size are those listed in that table; D and trimming were worked out from the DNA. Of 65,000 to 90,000 clones listed, about 83% were seen once; the top ten hold 25% to 35%. The rearrangement uses TRBV5-4 and TRBJ2-7; 10 bases match TRBD1. The origin of this receptor is an elderly woman with acute or convalescent COVID-19. Material for sequencing was peripheral blood. CDR3 region: CASSPRDRGYEQYF. The CDR3 coding sequence is TGTGCCAGCAGCCCCCGGGACAGGGGTTACGAGCAGTACTTC.